This T cell receptor (beta chain) was identified during a study of blood T cell repertoires in COVID-19. Turning to the study itself: PBMCs, B-cell-depleted T cells, or T cells were the source of the cDNA or gDNA that made up the material.

TCRdb's table, derived via immunoSEQ multiplex PCR, lists solely in-frame clones and lacks some. The table lists approximately 60,000 clones, 87% of them singletons, with roughly 6.7% in the top ten. Germline lookup yields CDR1 SGHAT and CDR2 FQNNGV. Trimming took off 1 base at V and 1 base at J, with 8 bases between the two ends. This CDR3 has 14 residues. The sequence came from a man aged 55 to 69 with active or convalescent COVID-19. The chain recombines TRBV11-2 with TRBJ2-7; maybe TRBD1 (6 bases). Material for sequencing was peripheral blood. CDR3 protein: CASSLARGSYEQYF. CDR3 nucleotides: TGTGCCAGCAGCTTAGCCAGGGGATCCTACGAGCAGTACTTC.